Below are 17 T cell receptor beta chains sequenced from a single sample in a study of T cell responses to AZD1222 COVID-19 vaccine. Clones were read by immunoSEQ multiplex PCR, and TCRdb kept only the in-frame ones, dropping some. This table holds 200,000 to 300,000 clones, 85% to 95% found once. The sample consisted of peripheral blood, taken on day 0 of AZD1222 vaccination. Receptor source: an adult in good health.

V and J are TRBV5-8 and TRBJ2-1; D is uncertain. Germline CDR1 is SGHTS and CDR2 is YDEGEE. This CDR3 has 11 amino acids. Trimming took 3 bases from V and 2 from J, leaving 0 bases between them. CDR3 sequence reads: CASSSYNEQFF. In nucleotides, the CDR3 is TGTGCCAGCAGCTCCTACAATGAGCAGTTCTTC.

The chain couples TRBV28 to TRBJ2-2, with TRBD2 matching 13 bases. The CDR3 consists of 15 residues. With 6 bases clipped from V and 7 bases from J, the junction kept 5 bases outside the gene matches. CDR1 is MDHEN and CDR2 is SYDVKM in the germline V gene. The CDR3 region has the DNA TGTGCCAGCAGACTAGCGGGGGGGCCAATCGGGGAGCTGTTTTTT. Protein: CASRLAGGPIGELFF.

The genes are TRBV5-4 and TRBJ2-1; D not certain. V dropped 2 bases and J dropped 5 bases, with 8 bases sitting between them. This CDR3 region has 13 residues. Germline CDR1 reads SGHNT; CDR2 reads YYREEE (reference sequence). CDR3 amino acids: CASSLVPDNEQFF. The DNA for the CDR3 is TGTGCCAGCAGCTTAGTCCCGGACAATGAGCAGTTCTTC.

The chain links TRBV7-3 to TRBJ2-2; 7 bases are shared with TRBD1. The CDR3 runs 14 residues. Germline V lookup: CDR1 SGHTA, CDR2 FQGTGA. V was pared by 9 bases and J by 6 bases, with 10 bases of the junction left unmatched. This CDR3 reads CASSPNRGSGELFF. In DNA form, the CDR3 reads TGTGCCAGTTCCCCCAACAGGGGCTCCGGGGAGCTGTTTTTT.

This sequence joins TRBV18 and TRBJ1-2, with TRBD1 identical over 8 bases. Germline CDR1 is KGHSH and CDR2 is LQKENI. This CDR3 is 15 amino acids long. Trimming removed 3 bases from V and 2 bases from J; junction bases left unmatched: 5. The CDR3 loop reads CASSPLGQDNYGYTF. The CDR3 DNA sequence: TGTGCCAGCTCACCCTTGGGACAGGACAACTATGGCTACACCTTC. The full variable domain, rest sourced from reference TRBV18 and TRBJ1-2, is NAGVMQNPRHLVRRRGQEARLRCSPMKGHSHVYWYRQLPEEGLKFMVYLQKENIIDESGMPKERFSAEFPKEGPSILRIQQVVRGDSAAYFCASSPLGQDNYGYTFGSGTRLTVV.

V and J are TRBV28 and TRBJ1-4, with D maybe TRBD1 (6 bases). CDR1 is MDHEN and CDR2 is SYDVKM in the germline V gene. V was pared by 3 bases and J by 5 bases, with 13 bases between. This CDR3 region has 15 residues. The DNA for the CDR3 is TGTGCCAGCAGTTTTGTACGGGGGCTAAATGAAAAACTGTTTTTT. Translated, it gives CASSFVRGLNEKLFF.

This chain connects TRBV19 to TRBJ2-2, with 9 bases identical to TRBD1. Trimming cost V 6 bases and J 4 bases; bases outside gene matches: 9. The length of the CDR3 is 16 residues. The V gene's germline CDR1 is LNHDA and CDR2 SQIVND (reference sequence). The CDR3 DNA reads TGTGCCAGTAGACCACAGGGGGCCATCGCCACCGGGGAGCTGTTTTTT. This sequence encodes CASRPQGAIATGELFF.

The CDR3 here is CASSVALGAYEQYF. CDR3 in DNA: TGCGCCAGCAGCGTCGCCCTCGGTGCCTACGAGCAGTACTTC. This chain connects TRBV5-1 to TRBJ2-7, with D hard to call. Germline values: CDR1 SGHRS, CDR2 YFSETQ. CDR3 length: 14 amino acids. V was cut by 4 bases and J by 2 bases, with 13 bases left in between. Full variable domain (remainder filled in from reference TRBV5-1 and TRBJ2-7): KAGVTQTPRYLIKTRGQQVTLSCSPISGHRSVSWYQQTPGQGLQFLFEYFSETQRNKGNFPGRFSGRQFSNSRSEMNVSTLELGDSALYLCASSVALGAYEQYFGPGTRLTVT.

The chain joins TRBV28 to TRBJ2-7; D remains ambiguous. The CDR3 runs to 11 residues. The V gene's germline CDR1 is MDHEN and CDR2 SYDVKM. Trimming stripped 5 bases from V and 3 bases from J, with 5 bases between. CDR3 in DNA: TGTGCCAGCAGTCTCGACTACGAGCAGTACTTC. This encodes CASSLDYEQYF.

This chain links TRBV28 with TRBJ1-1; TRBD1 aligns across 11 bases. The germline V gene has CDR1 MDHEN and CDR2 SYDVKM. This CDR3 comprises 16 residues. Trimming took 5 bases from V and 3 from J; bases not matched to a gene: 8. This chain's CDR3 is CASSTIPGQGDTEAFF. CDR3 DNA sequence: TGTGCCAGCAGTACCATACCGGGACAGGGGGACACTGAAGCTTTCTTT. Full variable domain (rest looked up from reference TRBV28 and TRBJ1-1): DVKVTQSSRYLVKRTGEKVFLECVQDMDHENMFWYRQDPGLGLRLIYFSYDVKMKEKGDIPEGYSVSREKKERFSLILESASTNQTSMYLCASSTIPGQGDTEAFFGQGTRLTVV.

V usage is TRBV28 and J usage is TRBJ1-5; D call uncertain. Trimming removed 2 bases from V and 5 bases from J, with 7 bases in between. CDR3 size: 13 residues. Germline V lookup: CDR1 MDHEN, CDR2 SYDVKM. This chain's CDR3 is CASSLGSYQPQHF. The CDR3 DNA is TGTGCCAGCAGTTTAGGTTCATATCAGCCCCAGCATTTT.

This chain connects TRBV7-9 to TRBJ2-5; 8 bases map to TRBD2. V shed 5 bases and J 2 bases; nucleotides not matched to a gene: 13. Germline assignment: CDR1 SEHNR and CDR2 FQNEAQ (reference sequence). The CDR3 is made up of 17 amino acids. The CDR3 reads CASSPTRAGVQQETQYF. Here the CDR3 DNA reads TGTGCCAGCAGCCCCACGAGAGCGGGAGTCCAACAAGAGACCCAGTACTTC. The whole variable domain, remainder taken from reference TRBV7-9 and TRBJ2-5, is DTGVSQNPRHKITKRGQNVTFRCDPISEHNRLYWYRQTLGQGPEFLTYFQNEAQLEKSRLLSDRFSAERPKGSFSTLEIQRTEQGDSAMYLCASSPTRAGVQQETQYFGPGTRLLVL.

The V call is TRBV11-2, the J call TRBJ1-3; D not certain. Trimming cost V 0 bases and J 1 base, with 7 bases left between them. Germline CDR1 reads SGHAT; CDR2 reads FQNNGV. This CDR3 is built from 15 residues. CDR3 region: CASSLEGLSGNTIYF. The CDR3 DNA sequence: TGTGCCAGCAGCTTAGAGGGGTTATCTGGAAACACCATATATTTT.

The chain recombines TRBV14 with TRBJ1-3, with D uncertain. The CDR3 length is 13 residues. Per the germline V gene, CDR1 is SGHDN and CDR2 is FVKESK. The ends were cut back, 4 bases at V and 4 bases at J, with 8 bases in the middle. As DNA, the CDR3 is TGTGCCAGCAGCCCGGGCGGAGGAAACACCATATATTTT. Its protein is CASSPGGGNTIYF.

The J gene is TRBJ1-5, the V gene TRBV5-1, with TRBD1 as a possible D gene (5 bases). The V end was cut by 1 base, the J end by 7 bases, with 9 bases between. The CDR3 consists of 13 residues. The V gene's germline CDR1 is SGHRS and CDR2 YFSETQ. As DNA, the CDR3 is TGCGCCAGCAGCTTGTTCGGGGGACAGCCCCAGCATTTT. It encodes CASSLFGGQPQHF.

V usage is TRBV28 and J usage is TRBJ2-3, with 9 bases identical to TRBD1. Germline CDR1 MDHEN, CDR2 SYDVKM. V gave up 6 bases and J gave up 5 bases; unmatched junction bases: 6. CDR3 length: 14 residues. For the CDR3, the DNA is TGTGCCAGCAGCGAACAGGGGGCCAGAGATACGCAGTATTTT. This encodes CASSEQGARDTQYF. The full variable domain, rest sourced from reference TRBV28 and TRBJ2-3, is DVKVTQSSRYLVKRTGEKVFLECVQDMDHENMFWYRQDPGLGLRLIYFSYDVKMKEKGDIPEGYSVSREKKERFSLILESASTNQTSMYLCASSEQGARDTQYFGPGTRLTVL.

This chain links TRBV14 with TRBJ1-2; the D gene is possibly TRBD1 (6 bases). CDR3 size: 15 residues. Germline V gene lookup returns CDR1 SGHDN and CDR2 FVKESK. V lost 4 bases to trimming and J lost 4 bases, with 16 bases between them. The CDR3 coding sequence is TGTGCCAGCAGCCTTACAGGGCGGAATGCCTATGGCTACACCTTC. Translation: CASSLTGRNAYGYTF.